These 31 T cell receptor beta chains were all obtained from the same sample, sequenced in a study of CD8 T cells in Susac syndrome. Roughly 0.45 to 1 ug RNA was reverse transcribed with random hexamers. Each CDR3 protein is one row after TCRdb ran MiXCR on the immunoSEQ multiplex PCR reads. The sample lists under 200,000 distinct CDR3 sequences; about 91% were seen once. The source material was CD4+ T cells from PBMCs. These receptors all come from a human donor with Susac syndrome.

This rearrangement joins TRBV6-1 to TRBJ1-2; D remains ambiguous. V was shortened by 6 bases and J by 4 bases, with 15 bases between the two germline ends. The CDR3 length is 14 residues. Germline V CDR1 and CDR2: MNHNS, SASEGT. The CDR3 region has the DNA TGTGCCAGCAGCTACGGTAGGCCGAGCTATGGCTACACCTTC. Translation gives CASSYGRPSYGYTF.

CDR3 sequence (DNA): TGCGCCAGCGGCACCGGGACCGAGAGCTACGGGGAGCTGTTTTTT. Amino acids: CASGTGTESYGELFF. The gene calls are TRBV5-1 and TRBJ2-2; D tentatively reads TRBD1 or TRBD2 (5 bases each). Germline CDR1 SGHRS, CDR2 YFSETQ. This CDR3 region has 15 residues. Trimming removed 7 bases from V and 7 bases from J, with 20 bases in between.

The rearrangement links TRBV6-1 to TRBJ1-5; D perhaps matches TRBD1 (6 bases). Germline CDR1 reads MNHNS; CDR2 reads SASEGT. This CDR3 has 16 amino acids. The V end lost 8 bases, the J end lost 6 bases, and 23 bases lay between the germline ends. For the CDR3, the DNA is TGTGCCAGCTCCTTCTCCGACAGGCCCTTAAGTCAGCCCCAGCATTTT. Encoded protein: CASSFSDRPLSQPQHF.

V is TRBV5-1 and J is TRBJ2-2; 8 bases align to TRBD2. V shed 0 bases, J shed 6 bases, and the junction held 7 bases outside the gene matches. This CDR3 contains 16 residues. CDR1 is SGHRS, CDR2 YFSETQ, per germline. The CDR3 nucleotides read TGCGCCAGCAGCTTGGTGTCTAGCGGGTCCCCCGGGGAGCTGTTTTTT. Its protein product is CASSLVSSGSPGELFF.

V is TRBV6-1 and J is TRBJ2-1, with TRBD1 matching 11 bases. Per the germline V gene, CDR1 is MNHNS and CDR2 is SASEGT. The J segment lost 7 bases and the V segment lost 8 bases, leaving 7 bases of the junction unmatched. The CDR3 runs 14 residues. CDR3 loop: CASRPGTGGNEQFF. CDR3 sequence (DNA): TGTGCCAGCCGTCCCGGGACAGGGGGGAATGAGCAGTTCTTC.

This clonotype was recorded once. The chain links TRBV5-1 to TRBJ1-2; D not certain. Trimming took 4 bases from V and 3 from J, leaving 7 bases between them. CDR1 and CDR2 from the germline V gene are SGHRS and YFSETQ. The CDR3 is 12 amino acids. The CDR3 sequence: CASSLPDYGYTF. CDR3 sequence (DNA): TGCGCCAGCAGCCTCCCGGACTATGGCTACACCTTC.

The chain employs TRBV20-1 and TRBJ1-4, with a possible D match to TRBD1 (5 bases). V lost 2 bases, J lost 8 bases, and 12 bases lay in between. Germline V gene lookup returns CDR1 DFQATT and CDR2 SNEGSKA (reference sequence). This CDR3 comprises 13 residues. The CDR3 DNA is TGCAGTGCTAGACGGGGGTCAGAGGAAAAACTGTTTTTT. Protein: CSARRGSEEKLFF.

This clonotype was seen a single time. The V call is TRBV10-3, the J call TRBJ2-7, with 10 bases fitting TRBD2. This CDR3 region has 14 residues. V trimming: 6 bases; J trimming: 1 base; junction bases outside the gene matches: 3. Germline CDR1 reads ENHRY; CDR2 reads SYGVKD. The CDR3 region is CAISLAGESYEQYF. In DNA form, the CDR3 reads TGTGCCATCAGCCTAGCGGGAGAGTCCTACGAGCAGTACTTC.

The gene calls are TRBV19 and TRBJ2-7; a weak D match, TRBD1 (6 bases). Looked up from germline, CDR1 is LNHDA and CDR2 is SQIVND (reference sequence). Deletions cut 4 bases from V and 6 bases from J, with 13 bases between. The CDR3 has 13 amino acids. CDR3 bases: TGTGCCAGTAGTAACCAACAGGGTGGCGAGCAGTACTTC. Amino acids: CASSNQQGGEQYF.

The chain couples TRBV19 to TRBJ1-2; no definite D call. CDR3 size: 13 residues. The germline V gene encodes CDR1 LNHDA and CDR2 SQIVND (reference sequence). The V end lost 1 base, the J end lost 8 bases, and 11 bases lay between the germline ends. CDR3 DNA sequence: TGTGCCAGTAGTATAGGGCTGCCCGAGGGCTACACCTTC. Amino acids: CASSIGLPEGYTF.

This chain joins TRBV7-2 and TRBJ2-3; a weak D match, TRBD1 (5 bases). V was clipped by 4 bases and J by 5 bases, with 10 bases between them. The germline gives CDR1 SGHTA, CDR2 FQGNSA. The CDR3 is 13 amino acids. In nucleotides, the CDR3 is TGTGCCAGCAGCTCCAACAGGAAAGATACGCAGTATTTT. Amino acids: CASSSNRKDTQYF.

The rearrangement joins TRBV27 to TRBJ2-1; 7 bases are shared with TRBD2. The CDR3 has 18 residues. Unmatched junction bases numbered 10, after V lost 2 bases and J lost 0 bases. The germline V gene encodes CDR1 MNHEY and CDR2 SMNVEV (reference sequence). The CDR3 DNA follows: TGTGCCAGCAGTTTAGCTCCCTTTAGCGGGTACTCCTACAATGAGCAGTTCTTC. Amino acids: CASSLAPFSGYSYNEQFF.

This chain uses TRBV19 with TRBJ2-5; D is uncertain. Trimming cost V 3 bases and J 1 base, with 6 bases left between them. Germline V lookup: CDR1 LNHDA, CDR2 SQIVND (reference sequence). This CDR3 has 13 residues. DNA for the CDR3: TGTGCCAGTAGTATTTCGATCCAAGAGACCCAGTACTTC. Its translation is CASSISIQETQYF.

V is TRBV20-1 and J is TRBJ2-7; no clear D gene. This CDR3 is built from 14 residues. Per germline, CDR1 DFQATT and CDR2 SNEGSKA (reference sequence). V was pared by 3 bases and J by 4 bases, with 16 bases between. CDR3 nucleotide sequence: TGCAGTGCTAGTAGGGAACTGAGTGGTTACGAGCAGTACTTC. This codes for CSASRELSGYEQYF.

The chain couples TRBV14 to TRBJ1-2, with TRBD1 matching 10 bases. CDR1 and CDR2 from the germline V gene are SGHDN and FVKESK. V lost 4 bases, J lost 2 bases, and 10 bases stayed unmatched. The CDR3 length is 17 residues. The CDR3 DNA reads TGTGCCAGCAGCCCCTTCGTCGGACAGGGGGAGAACTATGGCTACACCTTC. As protein: CASSPFVGQGENYGYTF.

The V call is TRBV10-3, the J call TRBJ1-2, with D perhaps TRBD1 (6 bases). The CDR3 has 13 residues. Germline V gives CDR1 ENHRY, CDR2 SYGVKD. Trimming removed 8 bases from V and 4 bases from J, with 14 bases in between. The DNA for the CDR3 is TGTGCCATCGGGGGGCAGGAGGGCTATGGCTACACCTTC. It yields the protein CAIGGQEGYGYTF.

The J gene is TRBJ1-1, the V gene TRBV20-1; 8 bases are a match to TRBD1. Germline lookup yields CDR1 DFQATT and CDR2 SNEGSKA (reference sequence). CDR3 length: 14 amino acids. V trimming: 3 bases; J trimming: 0 bases; junction bases outside the gene matches: 3. The CDR3 region is CSASRDRLNTEAFF. The CDR3 nucleotides are TGCAGTGCTAGCCGGGACAGGCTGAACACTGAAGCTTTCTTT.

The chain has TRBV20-1 and TRBJ2-7, with D perhaps being TRBD1 or TRBD2 (5 bases each). The CDR3 spans 16 residues. Trimming removed 4 bases at V and 5 bases at J, with 24 bases between. The germline CDR1 and CDR2 sequences are DFQATT and SNEGSKA (reference sequence). The CDR3 DNA reads as TGCAGTGCTACCGGGCGTGGGGGAGTGATGAGCGACGAGCAGTACTTC. Translation gives CSATGRGGVMSDEQYF.

This chain connects TRBV28 to TRBJ2-1, with 7 bases fitting TRBD1. Germline V lookup: CDR1 MDHEN, CDR2 SYDVKM. After removal of 0 bases from V and 7 bases from J, the junction contained 6 bases not matched to a gene. The CDR3 extends over 15 amino acids. The CDR3 region has the DNA TGTGCCAGCAGTTTATGGGCAGGGGGTATGAATGAGCAGTTCTTC. The encoded protein is CASSLWAGGMNEQFF. The variable domain in full, completed from reference TRBV28 and TRBJ2-1, reads DVKVTQSSRYLVKRTGEKVFLECVQDMDHENMFWYRQDPGLGLRLIYFSYDVKMKEKGDIPEGYSVSREKKERFSLILESASTNQTSMYLCASSLWAGGMNEQFFGPGTRLTVL.

The rearrangement joins TRBV3-1 to TRBJ2-1; 7 nucleotides agree with TRBD1. V was clipped by 10 bases and J by 3 bases; unmatched bases: 3. The germline CDR1 and CDR2 sequences are LGHDT and YNNKEL (reference sequence). The CDR3 length is 12 residues. This CDR3 is CATGTDYNEQFF. CDR3 DNA: TGTGCCACAGGGACAGACTACAATGAGCAGTTCTTC.

V and J are TRBV18 and TRBJ2-5, with D maybe TRBD2 (6 bases). Germline assignment: CDR1 KGHSH and CDR2 LQKENI. The CDR3 extends over 15 amino acids. Deletions cut 5 bases from V and 3 bases from J, with 16 bases between. The CDR3 region has the DNA TGTGCCAGCTCATCCCGGGAGTTGCTAAAAGAGACCCAGTACTTC. Translation: CASSSRELLKETQYF.

The rearrangement uses TRBV5-4 and TRBJ1-2; 7 nucleotides match TRBD1. CDR1 and CDR2 from the germline V gene are SGHNT and YYREEE (reference sequence). The CDR3 spans 14 residues. Trimming at V came to 2 bases and at J to 7 bases, leaving 8 bases not matched to a gene. Here the CDR3 DNA reads TGTGCCAGCAGCTTACGAGAACCAGGGGGTGGCTACACCTTC. Its translation is CASSLREPGGGYTF.

The chain joins TRBV11-2 to TRBJ2-6; maybe TRBD1 (5 bases). Germline V gene lookup returns CDR1 SGHAT and CDR2 FQNNGV. The CDR3 is made up of 16 amino acids. V lost 4 bases and J 0 bases, leaving 10 bases between the germline ends. The CDR3 DNA sequence: TGTGCCAGCAGCTCGGACATCTCCTCTGGGGCCAACGTCCTGACTTTC. Its translation is CASSSDISSGANVLTF.

V is TRBV29-1 and J is TRBJ2-5; the match to TRBD1 covers 10 bases. Unmatched junction bases numbered 5, after V lost 3 bases and J lost 7 bases. The CDR3 runs to 13 residues. Germline V gene sequence: CDR1 SQVTM, CDR2 ANQGSEA. In DNA form, the CDR3 reads TGCAGCGTTGACCCTGGACAGGGGGGGACCCAGTACTTC. Its translation: CSVDPGQGGTQYF.

The chain recombines TRBV30 with TRBJ1-2; D call uncertain. V dropped 4 bases and J dropped 4 bases, with 13 bases sitting between them. Per the germline V gene, CDR1 is GTSNPN and CDR2 is SVGIG (reference sequence). CDR3 length: 13 amino acids. The CDR3 DNA is TGTGCCTGGATGGAGCAGGTTGGCTATGGCTACACCTTC. Protein sequence: CAWMEQVGYGYTF.

The chain carries TRBV18 and TRBJ1-1, with TRBD1 matching over 7 bases. This CDR3 is built from 14 residues. Germline V gene sequence: CDR1 KGHSH, CDR2 LQKENI. V dropped 3 bases and J dropped 3; count of bases not matched to a gene: 4. In DNA form, the CDR3 reads TGTGCCAGCTCACCCCGAGACAGGGACACTGAAGCTTTCTTT. Amino acid sequence: CASSPRDRDTEAFF.

The chain employs TRBV20-1 and TRBJ1-5; TRBD1 matches 9 bases. Trimming took 4 bases from V and 0 from J; bases not matched to a gene: 7. CDR3 length: 16 residues. Germline-derived CDR1 and CDR2 are DFQATT and SNEGSKA (reference sequence). The CDR3 DNA sequence: TGCAGTGCTACCGACAGGGGGGATTATAGCAATCAGCCCCAGCATTTT. Its protein is CSATDRGDYSNQPQHF.

This clonotype was counted once. V and J are TRBV7-2 and TRBJ1-1; D gene unclear. CDR3 length: 14 amino acids. Trimming cost V 2 bases and J 4 bases, with 11 bases left between them. CDR1 is SGHTA and CDR2 is FQGNSA in the germline V gene. The CDR3 sequence is CASSLIGIVTEAFF. CDR3 coding DNA: TGTGCCAGCAGCTTAATAGGGATAGTCACTGAAGCTTTCTTT.

This sequence joins TRBV4-1 and TRBJ2-5; D call uncertain. This CDR3 has 13 residues. Germline lookup yields CDR1 MGHRA and CDR2 YSYEKL. V dropped 3 bases and J dropped 4 bases, with 9 bases sitting between them. The CDR3 sequence is CASSQLLRETQYF. DNA for the CDR3: TGCGCCAGCAGCCAGCTTTTGAGAGAGACCCAGTACTTC.

The chain has TRBV5-1 and TRBJ1-1; 7 bases are shared with TRBD1. J gave up 7 bases and V 4 bases, and 4 bases lay outside the gene matches. This CDR3 has 12 amino acids. Germline V gene lookup returns CDR1 SGHRS and CDR2 YFSETQ. CDR3 protein: CASSKQGNEAFF. The CDR3 nucleotides are TGCGCCAGCAGCAAACAGGGGAATGAAGCTTTCTTT.

The chain couples TRBV7-3 to TRBJ2-3; 13 bases align to TRBD2. Germline trimming cut 2 bases from V and 2 bases from J; bases unmatched to any gene: 4. The CDR3 has 17 residues. Germline values: CDR1 SGHTA, CDR2 FQGTGA. CDR3 sequence (DNA): TGTGCCAGCAGCTTAGGGACTAGCGGGACCTTCACAGATACGCAGTATTTT. It encodes CASSLGTSGTFTDTQYF.